A single sample is the source of the 29 T cell receptor beta chains below, sequenced in a study of T cell responses to AZD1222 COVID-19 vaccine. Assay: immunoSEQ multiplex PCR; the TCRdb copy retains only in-frame clones and omits some. The sample lists over 140,000 clones, 80% to 95% occurring once. The sequencing here drew on peripheral blood, taken on day 0 of AZD1222 vaccination. All receptors come from an adult in good health.

The chain employs TRBV18 and TRBJ2-1; D possibly corresponds to TRBD1 (6 bases). V lost 5 bases and J 6 bases, leaving 11 bases between the germline ends. Germline V lookup: CDR1 KGHSH, CDR2 LQKENI. The CDR3 extends over 13 amino acids. CDR3 DNA: TGTGCCAGCTCATTCGGACAGACCAATGAGCAGTTCTTC. Its translation: CASSFGQTNEQFF.

The chain recombines TRBV6-1 with TRBJ1-1; D perhaps matches TRBD1 (5 bases). The CDR3 is 12 residues long. The germline V gene encodes CDR1 MNHNS and CDR2 SASEGT. V was clipped by 3 bases and J by 5 bases, with 7 bases between them. The CDR3 DNA follows: TGTGCCAGCAGTGACGAGGGGACTGAAGCTTTCTTT. It codes for CASSDEGTEAFF.

This clone showed up just a few times. J is TRBJ2-7 and V is TRBV28; no definite D call. V lost 3 bases and J lost 12, with 15 bases in between. The germline V gene encodes CDR1 MDHEN and CDR2 SYDVKM. The CDR3 covers 12 residues. The CDR3 sequence: CASSLGDSRPYF. In nucleotides, the CDR3 is TGTGCCAGCAGTTTGGGCGATTCGCGACCGTACTTC.

This rearrangement joins TRBV9 to TRBJ1-6; 8 nucleotides align to TRBD1. V dropped 3 bases and J dropped 7; count of bases not matched to a gene: 3. Germline CDR1 and CDR2: SGDLS and YYNGEE. The CDR3 spans 14 residues. CDR3 in DNA: TGTGCCAGCAGCGCGACAGGGGACAATTCACCCCTCCACTTT. Its translation is CASSATGDNSPLHF.

The chain is built from TRBV6-5 and TRBJ2-7; 10 bases line up with TRBD1. V lost 0 bases and J lost 4; bases outside the gene matches: 6. In germline, CDR1 is MNHEY, CDR2 SVGAGI. The CDR3 extends over 16 amino acids. CDR3 amino acids: CASSYSMGQGSYEQYF. CDR3 coding DNA: TGTGCCAGCAGTTACTCGATGGGACAGGGGTCGTACGAGCAGTACTTC.

The chain carries TRBV4-1 and TRBJ2-7; D unresolved. The length of the CDR3 is 11 residues. CDR1 and CDR2 from the germline V gene are MGHRA and YSYEKL. V was clipped by 4 bases and J by 6 bases, with 7 bases between them. CDR3 loop: CASSRGSEQYF. The CDR3 nucleotides read TGCGCCAGCAGCCGAGGATCCGAGCAGTACTTC.

The gene calls are TRBV2 and TRBJ1-3, with D hard to call. There are 12 residues in the CDR3. Trimming shortened V by 2 bases and J by 7 bases, and 6 bases separated the two germline ends. Germline V lookup: CDR1 SNHLY, CDR2 FYNNEI. The CDR3 protein is CASSENGNTIYF. In DNA, the CDR3 is TGTGCCAGCAGTGAAAATGGGAACACCATATATTTT.

V is TRBV5-5 and J is TRBJ1-3, with D maybe TRBD1 (5 bases). This CDR3 is 13 amino acids long. Germline lookup yields CDR1 SGHKS and CDR2 YYEKEE (reference sequence). Trimming shortened V by 0 bases and J by 7 bases, and 8 bases separated the two germline ends. DNA of the CDR3: TGTGCCAGCAGCTTGGAGTGGGGGAACACCATATATTTT. Translating it yields CASSLEWGNTIYF.

V is TRBV14 and J is TRBJ1-6; a weak D match, TRBD1 (5 bases). V was cut by 6 bases and J by 8 bases, with 14 bases left in between. The CDR3 covers 14 residues. Germline CDR1 reads SGHDN; CDR2 reads FVKESK. CDR3 coding DNA: TGTGCCAGCAGGCGGGCCTGGGGGGATTCACCCCTCCACTTT. Protein sequence: CASRRAWGDSPLHF.

This clone was counted a single time. This sequence joins TRBV28 and TRBJ2-1, with TRBD1 matching over 10 bases. V was pared by 5 bases and J by 8 bases, with 6 bases of the junction left unmatched. Germline CDR1 MDHEN, CDR2 SYDVKM. CDR3 length: 14 residues. CDR3 residues: CASSTGTGAYEQFF. The DNA of the CDR3 is TGTGCCAGCAGTACCGGGACAGGGGCTTATGAGCAGTTCTTC.

This clone was observed a single time. The V call is TRBV28, the J call TRBJ2-7; no reliable D call. This CDR3 region has 13 residues. The germline V gene has CDR1 MDHEN and CDR2 SYDVKM. Trimming took 5 bases from V and 7 from J, leaving 15 bases between them. CDR3 in amino acids: CASSKGQAREQYF. CDR3 bases: TGTGCCAGCAGTAAGGGCCAAGCGAGGGAGCAGTACTTC.

This clone was recorded many times. The CDR3 nucleotides are TGCGCCAGCAGCCAAGAATTCGGGGCCGGTTGGGGGAACACTGAAGCTTTCTTT. Translating gives CASSQEFGAGWGNTEAFF. The chain carries TRBV4-1 and TRBJ1-1; TRBD1 is a possible D gene (5 bases). V shed 0 bases and J shed 1 base, with 18 bases lying between them. Germline V CDR1 and CDR2: MGHRA, YSYEKL. This CDR3 contains 18 residues.

This clone was counted once. The gene calls are TRBV28 and TRBJ1-6; 11 bases are shared with TRBD1. The CDR3 consists of 15 residues. With 6 bases clipped from V and 10 bases from J, the junction kept 8 bases outside the gene matches. Germline V gene sequence: CDR1 MDHEN, CDR2 SYDVKM. The CDR3 spells CASSQAGTGGSPLHF. CDR3 sequence (DNA): TGTGCCAGCAGCCAGGCCGGGACAGGGGGATCACCCCTCCACTTT.

The chain carries TRBV28 and TRBJ1-5; D not certain. Per the germline V gene, CDR1 is MDHEN and CDR2 is SYDVKM. This CDR3 comprises 12 residues. V was clipped by 6 bases and J by 0 bases, with 3 bases between them. The CDR3 protein is CASRYSNQPQHF. In nucleotides, the CDR3 is TGTGCCAGCAGGTATAGCAATCAGCCCCAGCATTTT.

The J gene is TRBJ1-3, the V gene TRBV7-9; D might be TRBD1 (6 bases). CDR3 length equals 15 residues. The V end lost 5 bases, the J end lost 0 bases, and 11 bases lay between the germline ends. Germline values: CDR1 SEHNR, CDR2 FQNEAQ (reference sequence). The CDR3 DNA follows: TGTGCCAGCAGCCCCGGACAGTTCTCTGGAAACACCATATATTTT. The encoded protein is CASSPGQFSGNTIYF.

This chain's CDR3 is CASSSGGRQPQHF. The CDR3 nucleotides are TGTGCCAGCAGTTCAGGGGGTCGTCAGCCCCAGCATTTT. This chain connects TRBV12-3 or TRBV12-4 to TRBJ1-5; TRBD1 aligns across 7 bases. The CDR3 covers 13 residues. J was trimmed by 6 bases and V by 4 bases; bases with no gene match: 3.

This clone was observed once. The chain combines TRBV7-9 with TRBJ1-6; 7 bases match TRBD1. The V segment lost 7 bases and the J segment 7 bases; nucleotides outside the gene matches: 7. The CDR3 length is 14 residues. The germline V gene has CDR1 SEHNR and CDR2 FQNEAQ (reference sequence). CDR3 loop: CASTVGQTNSPLHF. The DNA for the CDR3 is TGTGCCAGCACCGTGGGACAGACCAATTCACCCCTCCACTTT. The full variable domain, in which reference TRBV7-9 and TRBJ1-6 provide the parts outside the CDR3, is DTGVSQNPRHKITKRGQNVTFRCDPISEHNRLYWYRQTLGQGPEFLTYFQNEAQLEKSRLLSDRFSAERPKGSFSTLEIQRTEQGDSAMYLCASTVGQTNSPLHFGNGTRLTVT.

This rearrangement joins TRBV6-5 to TRBJ1-2; 7 positions match TRBD1. CDR1 is MNHEY and CDR2 is SVGAGI in the germline V gene. The CDR3 contains 15 residues. Trimming cost V 0 bases and J 1 base; bases outside gene matches: 2. DNA for the CDR3: TGTGCCAGCAGTTACTCGACAGGGATTAACTATGGCTACACCTTC. Its translation: CASSYSTGINYGYTF.

In this sample, this clone turned up a few times. V gene TRBV6-1 combines with J gene TRBJ2-6; D remains unclear. The CDR3 is made up of 18 amino acids. The germline V and J ends were trimmed by 1 base and 2 bases, with 15 bases remaining between them. Germline values: CDR1 MNHNS, CDR2 SASEGT. In nucleotides, the CDR3 is TGTGCCAGCAGTGAAGGGGGATGGGGAAGTACTGGGGCCAACGTCCTGACTTTC. Encoded protein: CASSEGGWGSTGANVLTF.

This chain connects TRBV12-3 or TRBV12-4 to TRBJ2-5; D is undetermined. The V end lost 3 bases, the J end lost 3 bases, and 5 bases lay between the germline ends. The CDR3 extends over 12 amino acids. CDR3 nucleotides: TGTGCCAGCAGTTTCTCGAAAGAGACCCAGTACTTC. Translation: CASSFSKETQYF.

The CDR3 DNA is TGTGCCAGCAGCTTGGTGGGACAGGTTACCTACGAGCAGTACTTC. Translated: CASSLVGQVTYEQYF. V gene TRBV5-5 combines with J gene TRBJ2-7, with 8 positions matching TRBD1. Unmatched junction bases numbered 4, after V lost 0 bases and J lost 2 bases. CDR3 length: 15 residues. Germline values: CDR1 SGHKS, CDR2 YYEKEE (reference sequence).

The V call is TRBV11-2, the J call TRBJ1-1; D not certain. This CDR3 comprises 13 residues. Germline V CDR1 and CDR2: SGHAT, FQNNGV. Trimming pared 3 bases from V and 1 base from J, leaving 6 bases between. The CDR3 nucleotides are TGTGCCAGCAGCTTCGACCGGAACACTGAAGCTTTCTTT. Protein sequence: CASSFDRNTEAFF.

The V gene is TRBV5-5, the J gene TRBJ2-7, with D hard to call. Germline V gene lookup returns CDR1 SGHKS and CDR2 YYEKEE (reference sequence). Trimming cost V 5 bases and J 3 bases, with 6 bases left between them. The CDR3 totals 11 residues. CDR3 sequence: CASRKNYEQYF. The CDR3 bases are TGTGCCAGCAGGAAAAACTACGAGCAGTACTTC.

This clone was found once. The V gene is TRBV2, the J gene TRBJ1-2; TRBD1 matches at 7 bases. The length of the CDR3 is 15 residues. Losses at the gene ends were 2 bases for V and 7 bases for J; bases not matched to a gene: 10. Germline CDR1 is SNHLY and CDR2 is FYNNEI. CDR3 bases: TGTGCCAGCAGTGAACCACGGCAGGGGGTCGGTGGCTACACCTTC. Its protein is CASSEPRQGVGGYTF.

The chain links TRBV28 to TRBJ1-3, with a weak D call TRBD1 (6 bases). The ends were cut back, 6 bases at V and 0 bases at J, with 21 bases in the middle. Germline CDR1 is MDHEN and CDR2 is SYDVKM. The CDR3 runs to 18 residues. CDR3 region: CASSRPWGARRSGNTIYF. The DNA of the CDR3 is TGTGCCAGCAGCCGACCGTGGGGGGCTCGGCGCTCTGGAAACACCATATATTTT.

The chain couples TRBV19 to TRBJ1-6; no clear D gene. Trimming cost V 4 bases and J 8 bases, with 18 bases left between them. The CDR3 is made up of 16 amino acids. CDR1 and CDR2 (germline): LNHDA, SQIVND (reference sequence). The CDR3 DNA is TGTGCCAGTAGTAAAGGGTCCTGGGGTATGGATTCACCCCTCCACTTT. Translation gives CASSKGSWGMDSPLHF.

V is TRBV19 and J is TRBJ1-5, with 8 bases that match TRBD1. The germline V gene encodes CDR1 LNHDA and CDR2 SQIVND (reference sequence). With 5 bases clipped from V and 8 bases from J, the junction kept 8 bases outside the gene matches. This CDR3 has 14 residues. CDR3 in amino acids: CASSGRTGWEPQHF. The CDR3 DNA sequence: TGTGCCAGTAGTGGCCGGACAGGGTGGGAGCCCCAGCATTTT.

The rearrangement links TRBV19 to TRBJ2-1; possibly TRBD1 for D (5 bases). Trimming cost V 5 bases and J 12 bases, with 8 bases left between them. The germline gives CDR1 LNHDA, CDR2 SQIVND (reference sequence). This CDR3 spans 10 amino acids. The DNA for the CDR3 is TGTGCCAGTAGTCCCCAGGGGCAGTTCTTC. This codes for CASSPQGQFF.

The V call is TRBV10-3, the J call TRBJ1-4, with unresolved D. CDR3 length equals 12 residues. V lost 0 bases and J 7 bases, leaving 3 bases between the germline ends. Germline V gene lookup returns CDR1 ENHRY and CDR2 SYGVKD. Here the CDR3 DNA reads TGTGCCATCAGTGAGTCTGGTGAAAAACTGTTTTTT. Encoded protein: CAISESGEKLFF.